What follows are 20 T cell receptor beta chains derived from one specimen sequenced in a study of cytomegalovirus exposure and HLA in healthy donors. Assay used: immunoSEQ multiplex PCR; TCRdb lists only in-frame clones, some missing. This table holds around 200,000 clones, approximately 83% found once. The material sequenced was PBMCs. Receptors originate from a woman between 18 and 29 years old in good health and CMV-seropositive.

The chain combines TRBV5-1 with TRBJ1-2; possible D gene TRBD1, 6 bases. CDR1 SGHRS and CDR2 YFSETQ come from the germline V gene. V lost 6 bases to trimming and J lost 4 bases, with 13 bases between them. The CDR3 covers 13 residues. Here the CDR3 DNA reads TGCGCCAGCACCCAACAGGGCACCTATGGCTACACCTTC. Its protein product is CASTQQGTYGYTF.

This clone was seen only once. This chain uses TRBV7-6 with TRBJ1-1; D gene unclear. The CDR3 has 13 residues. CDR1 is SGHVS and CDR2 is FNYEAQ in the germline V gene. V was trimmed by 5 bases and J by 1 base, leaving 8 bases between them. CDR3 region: CASSPTRNTEAFF. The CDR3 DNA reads TGTGCCAGCAGCCCGACAAGGAACACTGAAGCTTTCTTT.

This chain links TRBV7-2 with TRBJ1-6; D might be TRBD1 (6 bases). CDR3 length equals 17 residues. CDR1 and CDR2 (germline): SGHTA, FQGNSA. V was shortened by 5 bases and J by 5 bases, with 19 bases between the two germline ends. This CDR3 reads CASSPLTGPGNNSPLHF. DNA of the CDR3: TGTGCCAGCAGCCCCTTAACAGGGCCCGGGAATAATTCACCCCTCCACTTT.

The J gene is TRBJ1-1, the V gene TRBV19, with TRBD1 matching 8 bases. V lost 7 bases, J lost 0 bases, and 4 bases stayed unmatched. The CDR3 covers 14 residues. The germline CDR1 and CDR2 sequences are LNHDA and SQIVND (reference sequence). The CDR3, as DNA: TGTGCCAGTAACCCCAGGGGGCTGAACACTGAAGCTTTCTTT. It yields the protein CASNPRGLNTEAFF. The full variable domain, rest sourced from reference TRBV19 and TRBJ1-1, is DGGITQSPKYLFRKEGQNVTLSCEQNLNHDAMYWYRQDPGQGLRLIYYSQIVNDFQKGDIAEGYSVSREKKESFPLTVTSAQKNPTAFYLCASNPRGLNTEAFFGQGTRLTVV.

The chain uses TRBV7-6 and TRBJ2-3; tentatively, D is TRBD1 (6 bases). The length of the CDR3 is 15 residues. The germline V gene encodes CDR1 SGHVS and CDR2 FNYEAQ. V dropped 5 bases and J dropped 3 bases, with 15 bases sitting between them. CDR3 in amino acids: CASSLGQILTDTQYF. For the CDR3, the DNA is TGTGCCAGCAGCCTAGGACAGATTCTAACAGATACGCAGTATTTT. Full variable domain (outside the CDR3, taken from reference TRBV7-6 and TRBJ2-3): GAGVSQSPRYKVTKRGQDVALRCDPISGHVSLYWYRQALGQGPEFLTYFNYEAQQDKSGLPNDRFSAERPEGSISTLTIQRTEQRDSAMYRCASSLGQILTDTQYFGPGTRLTVL.

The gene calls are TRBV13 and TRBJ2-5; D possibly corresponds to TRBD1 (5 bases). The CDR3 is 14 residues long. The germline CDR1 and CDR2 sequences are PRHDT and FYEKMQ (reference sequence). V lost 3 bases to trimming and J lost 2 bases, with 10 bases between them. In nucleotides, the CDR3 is TGTGCCAGCAGCTTTCGGGCAGGGCAAGAGACCCAGTACTTC. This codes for CASSFRAGQETQYF.

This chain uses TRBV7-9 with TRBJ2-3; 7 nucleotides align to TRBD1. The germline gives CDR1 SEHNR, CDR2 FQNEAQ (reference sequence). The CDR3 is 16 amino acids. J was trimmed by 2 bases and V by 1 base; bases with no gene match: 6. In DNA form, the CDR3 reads TGTGCCAGCAGCTTAGGGTCCGGACAGGTCACAGATACGCAGTATTTT. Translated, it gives CASSLGSGQVTDTQYF. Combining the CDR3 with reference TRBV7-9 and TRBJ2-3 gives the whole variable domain DTGVSQNPRHKITKRGQNVTFRCDPISEHNRLYWYRQTLGQGPEFLTYFQNEAQLEKSRLLSDRFSAERPKGSFSTLEIQRTEQGDSAMYLCASSLGSGQVTDTQYFGPGTRLTVL.

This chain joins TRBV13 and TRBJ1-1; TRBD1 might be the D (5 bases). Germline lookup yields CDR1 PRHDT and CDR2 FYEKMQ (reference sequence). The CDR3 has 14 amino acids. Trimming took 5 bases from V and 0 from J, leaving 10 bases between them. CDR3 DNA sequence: TGTGCCAGCAGCAGAGGGACTTTGAACACTGAAGCTTTCTTT. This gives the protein CASSRGTLNTEAFF.

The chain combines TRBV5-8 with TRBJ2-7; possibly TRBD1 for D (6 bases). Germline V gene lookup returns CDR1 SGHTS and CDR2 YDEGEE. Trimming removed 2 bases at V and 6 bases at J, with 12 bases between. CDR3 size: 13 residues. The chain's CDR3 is CASSLQGVGEQYF. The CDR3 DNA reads TGTGCCAGCAGCTTACAGGGTGTTGGCGAGCAGTACTTC.

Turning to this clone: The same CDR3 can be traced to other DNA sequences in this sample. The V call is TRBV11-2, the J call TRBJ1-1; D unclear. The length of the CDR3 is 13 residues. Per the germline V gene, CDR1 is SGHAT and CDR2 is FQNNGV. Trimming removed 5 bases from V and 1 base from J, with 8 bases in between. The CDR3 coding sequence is TGTGCCAGCAGCCCGCGGGGGAACACTGAAGCTTTCTTT. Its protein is CASSPRGNTEAFF.

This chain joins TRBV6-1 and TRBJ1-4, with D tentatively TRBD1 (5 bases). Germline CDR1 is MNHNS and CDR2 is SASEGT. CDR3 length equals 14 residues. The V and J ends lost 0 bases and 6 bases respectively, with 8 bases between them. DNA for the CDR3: TGTGCCAGCAGTGAAGCCGGAGGGGATGAAAAACTGTTTTTT. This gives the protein CASSEAGGDEKLFF.

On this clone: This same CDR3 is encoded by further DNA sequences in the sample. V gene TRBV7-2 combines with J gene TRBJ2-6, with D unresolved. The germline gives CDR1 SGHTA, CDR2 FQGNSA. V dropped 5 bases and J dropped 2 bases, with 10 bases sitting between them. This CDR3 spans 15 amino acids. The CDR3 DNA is TGTGCCAGCAGCCTTCGACTCGCTGGGGCCAACGTCCTGACTTTC. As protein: CASSLRLAGANVLTF.

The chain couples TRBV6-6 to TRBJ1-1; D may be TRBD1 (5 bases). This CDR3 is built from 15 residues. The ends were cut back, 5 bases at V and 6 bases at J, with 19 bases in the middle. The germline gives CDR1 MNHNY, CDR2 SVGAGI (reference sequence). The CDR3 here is CASSPPGGISAEAFF. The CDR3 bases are TGTGCCAGCAGTCCCCCCGGGGGTATTAGCGCTGAAGCTTTCTTT.

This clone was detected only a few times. This CDR3 is CASSLDRALVYEQYF. The CDR3 DNA reads as TGCGCCAGCAGCTTAGACAGGGCCCTGGTCTACGAGCAGTACTTC. This chain uses TRBV5-1 with TRBJ2-7; 7 positions match TRBD1. The CDR3 length is 15 residues. Germline V gives CDR1 SGHRS, CDR2 YFSETQ. Trimming took 2 bases from V and 3 from J; bases not matched to a gene: 8.

CDR3 bases: TGTGCCAGCAGTTACTGGACTAGCGGGTACCAAGAGACCCAGTACTTC. Protein sequence: CASSYWTSGYQETQYF. The V call is TRBV6-6, the J call TRBJ2-5; 11 nucleotides agree with TRBD2. CDR3 length: 16 residues. V shed 1 base, J shed 0 bases, and the junction held 1 base outside the gene matches. CDR1 and CDR2 (germline): MNHNY, SVGAGI (reference sequence).

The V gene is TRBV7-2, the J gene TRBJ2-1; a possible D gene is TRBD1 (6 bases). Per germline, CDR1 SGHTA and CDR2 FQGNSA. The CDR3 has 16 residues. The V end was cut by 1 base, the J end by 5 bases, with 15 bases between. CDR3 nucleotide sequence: TGTGCCAGCAGCTTAGGGTTTTGGGGACAAAACAATGAGCAGTTCTTC. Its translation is CASSLGFWGQNNEQFF. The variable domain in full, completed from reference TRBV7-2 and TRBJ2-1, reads GAGVSQSPSNKVTEKGKDVELRCDPISGHTALYWYRQSLGQGLEFLIYFQGNSAPDKSGLPSDRFSAERTGGSVSTLTIQRTQQEDSAVYLCASSLGFWGQNNEQFFGPGTRLTVL.

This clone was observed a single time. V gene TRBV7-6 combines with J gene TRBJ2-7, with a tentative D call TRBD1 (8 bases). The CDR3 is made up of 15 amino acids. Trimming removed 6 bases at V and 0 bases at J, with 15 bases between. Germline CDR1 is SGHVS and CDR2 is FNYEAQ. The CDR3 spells CASSPQGGSSYEQYF. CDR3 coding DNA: TGTGCCAGCAGTCCACAGGGGGGGAGCTCCTACGAGCAGTACTTC.

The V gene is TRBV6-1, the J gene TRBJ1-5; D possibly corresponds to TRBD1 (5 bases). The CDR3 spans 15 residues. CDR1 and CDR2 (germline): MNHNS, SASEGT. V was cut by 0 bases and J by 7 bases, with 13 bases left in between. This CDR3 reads CASSEALPGRQPQHF. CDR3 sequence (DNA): TGTGCCAGCAGTGAAGCGCTGCCAGGGAGGCAGCCCCAGCATTTT.

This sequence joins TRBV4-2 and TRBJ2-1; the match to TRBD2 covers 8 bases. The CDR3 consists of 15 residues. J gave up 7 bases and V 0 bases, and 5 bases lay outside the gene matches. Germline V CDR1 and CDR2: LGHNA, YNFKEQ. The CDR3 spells CASSQDPRGGNEQFF. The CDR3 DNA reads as TGTGCCAGCAGCCAAGATCCCCGCGGGGGGAATGAGCAGTTCTTC.

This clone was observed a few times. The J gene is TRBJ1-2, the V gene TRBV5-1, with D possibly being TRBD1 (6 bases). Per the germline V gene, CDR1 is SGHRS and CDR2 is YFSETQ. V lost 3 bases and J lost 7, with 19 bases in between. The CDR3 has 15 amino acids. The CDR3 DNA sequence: TGCGCCAGCAGCTCGGGGGGGCGTATGAAAGCTGGCTACACCTTC. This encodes CASSSGGRMKAGYTF.